These 29 T cell receptor beta chains came from one sample sequenced in a study of blood T cells in healthy people across ages (dated by TCRdb to about 2015). The library was built by means of 5' RACE. The sequencer was an Illumina HiSeq 2500. A second PCR of roughly 6 to 11 cycles was run with a J-beta primer mix and a sample-barcoded 5' primer. The public reads were reanalyzed by TCRdb: fastp trimming at Q25, MiXCR alignment, in-frame beta chains only. Identical CDR3 proteins give one entry, which carries the most common genes and DNA. This sample gives around 1.1 million distinct CDR3 sequences in total; around two fifths of them show up just once. The ten largest clones capture under 15% of the sample. Sequenced: blood. The receptor set was obtained from a man younger than 30 in good health.

In this sample, this clonotype turned up once. The V call is TRBV28, the J call TRBJ2-7, with 8 bases lining up with TRBD1. V was pared by 4 bases and J by 4 bases, with 12 bases of the junction left unmatched. The germline CDR1 and CDR2 sequences are MDHEN and SYDVKM. The CDR3 is made up of 16 amino acids. CDR3 in amino acids: CASSSLGTGGLYEQYF. CDR3 nucleotides: TGTGCCAGCAGTTCCCTCGGGACAGGCGGGTTGTACGAGCAGTACTTC.

V is TRBV5-1 and J is TRBJ2-5; D unclear. The CDR3 runs to 14 residues. The V end was cut by 2 bases, the J end by 5 bases, with 13 bases between. CDR1 is SGHRS and CDR2 is YFSETQ in the germline V gene. The CDR3 is CASSFADHQETQYF. The CDR3 DNA reads as TGCGCCAGCAGCTTTGCCGATCATCAGGAGACCCAGTACTTC.

This clonotype was seen more than once but under ten times. The chain employs TRBV28 and TRBJ2-1; 10 positions match TRBD2. V shed 6 bases and J 3 bases; nucleotides not matched to a gene: 5. The CDR3 length is 15 residues. CDR1 and CDR2 from the germline V gene are MDHEN and SYDVKM. CDR3 DNA: TGTGCCAGCAGACCTTCTAGCGGGGGCTACAATGAGCAGTTCTTC. This codes for CASRPSSGGYNEQFF. Combining the CDR3 with reference TRBV28 and TRBJ2-1 gives the whole variable domain DVKVTQSSRYLVKRTGEKVFLECVQDMDHENMFWYRQDPGLGLRLIYFSYDVKMKEKGDIPEGYSVSREKKERFSLILESASTNQTSMYLCASRPSSGGYNEQFFGPGTRLTVL.

V and J are TRBV10-3 and TRBJ2-5; TRBD1 agrees at 7 bases. There are 14 residues in the CDR3. Trimming cost V 5 bases and J 5 bases; bases outside gene matches: 8. In germline, CDR1 is ENHRY, CDR2 SYGVKD. The CDR3 sequence: CAISPGQRAETQYF. The CDR3 DNA reads TGTGCCATCAGTCCGGGACAGCGCGCGGAGACCCAGTACTTC.

The chain joins TRBV14 to TRBJ1-5; no clear D. The CDR3 spans 15 residues. V was cut by 1 base and J by 0 bases, with 7 bases left in between. Germline loops: CDR1 SGHDN, CDR2 FVKESK. In DNA form, the CDR3 reads TGTGCCAGCAGCCAAGGCGACTATAGCAATCAGCCCCAGCATTTT. Translated: CASSQGDYSNQPQHF.

In this sample, this clonotype turned up a few times. This chain joins TRBV3-1 and TRBJ2-3, with D maybe TRBD1 (7 bases). This CDR3 region has 14 residues. The V end lost 4 bases, the J end lost 6 bases, and 14 bases lay between the germline ends. Germline-derived CDR1 and CDR2 are LGHDT and YNNKEL (reference sequence). The CDR3 DNA is TGTGCCAGCAGCCGCGGGACAGAGTCCGATACGCAGTATTTT. Protein: CASSRGTESDTQYF.

This clonotype was seen only once. V and J are TRBV28 and TRBJ1-2; D is ambiguous. V dropped 5 bases and J dropped 4 bases, with 11 bases sitting between them. Germline V gene lookup returns CDR1 MDHEN and CDR2 SYDVKM. CDR3 length equals 13 residues. CDR3 bases: TGTGCCAGCAGTGGTAGAGGGCCCTATGGCTACACCTTC. Translating gives CASSGRGPYGYTF.

This clonotype turned up a few times. The chain recombines TRBV11-1 with TRBJ2-2, with 8 positions matching TRBD2. CDR1 and CDR2 from the germline V gene are SGHAT and FQDESV (reference sequence). The CDR3 sequence is 13 residues long. Germline trimming cut 5 bases from V and 8 bases from J; bases unmatched to any gene: 4. For the CDR3, the DNA is TGTGCCAGCAGCCCCGGACTAGCTGGGGAGCTGTTTTTT. Encoded protein: CASSPGLAGELFF.

This clonotype was recorded at least ten times. The chain joins TRBV20-1 to TRBJ2-3; D is perhaps TRBD1 or TRBD2 (5 bases each). The germline V gene encodes CDR1 DFQATT and CDR2 SNEGSKA (reference sequence). The CDR3 spans 14 residues. The V end lost 5 bases, the J end lost 1 base, and 13 bases lay between the germline ends. CDR3 amino acids: CSAGVLGGTDTQYF. The CDR3 bases are TGCAGTGCTGGGGTCTTGGGGGGCACAGATACGCAGTATTTT.

With respect to this clonotype: Compared with germline, one end of the junction differs, possibly owing to a read error. This chain uses TRBV4-3 with TRBJ1-2, with no clear D. CDR1 LGHNA and CDR2 YSLEER come from the germline V gene. This CDR3 region has 14 residues. The CDR3 sequence: CTSSQDTLGEGYTF. CDR3 nucleotide sequence: TGCACCAGCAGCCAAGATACCCTCGGGGAGGGCTACACCTTC.

With regard to this clonotype: It is unclear where the CDR3 begins or ends on the DNA, so no DNA is shown, and the CDR3 is as TCRdb lists it. The chain employs TRBV9 and TRBJ2-1; the tabulated D call, TRBD1, remains unverified against the DNA. The V gene's germline CDR1 is SGDLS and CDR2 YYNGEE. Ends included, the CDR3 has 13 residues. CDR3 in amino acids: CASSVGRGSEQFF.

In its sample, this clonotype was seen a few times. For the CDR3, the DNA is TGTGCCAGCAGTTCCCGCGCAGGCAACACCGGGGAGCTGTTTTTT. It specifies CASSSRAGNTGELFF. The V gene is TRBV12-3 or TRBV12-4, the J gene TRBJ2-2, with D unresolved. CDR3 length equals 15 residues. The V end was cut by 4 bases, the J end by 2 bases, with 11 bases between.

This rearrangement joins TRBV20-1 to TRBJ2-5; the D gene is possibly TRBD1 (5 bases). CDR1 is DFQATT, CDR2 SNEGSKA, per germline (reference sequence). Trimming took 4 bases from V and 11 from J, leaving 17 bases between them. This CDR3 spans 12 amino acids. The CDR3 nucleotides read TGCAGTGCTATCTACAGGAACAATGAGCAGTACTTC. This encodes CSAIYRNNEQYF.

The chain is built from TRBV20-1 and TRBJ1-2; a possible D gene is TRBD1 (5 bases). This CDR3 is 16 amino acids long. From germline, CDR1 is DFQATT and CDR2 SNEGSKA (reference sequence). V was shortened by 0 bases and J by 4 bases, with 18 bases between the two germline ends. CDR3: CSARDPKVGTGYGYTF. The CDR3 region has the DNA TGCAGTGCTAGAGATCCAAAAGTGGGGACGGGCTATGGCTACACCTTC.

The V gene is TRBV28, the J gene TRBJ2-7, with 10 bases fitting TRBD2. CDR1 is MDHEN, CDR2 SYDVKM, per germline. The CDR3 is 12 residues long. Trimming cost V 11 bases and J 6 bases; bases outside gene matches: 7. This chain's CDR3 is CAEGTSAGEQYF. CDR3 nucleotide sequence: TGTGCCGAGGGGACTAGCGCGGGCGAGCAGTACTTC.

This clonotype has only a few counts. V usage is TRBV18 and J usage is TRBJ1-1, with TRBD1 identical over 9 bases. Germline V gene sequence: CDR1 KGHSH, CDR2 LQKENI. The trim removed 6 bases at V and 5 bases at J, leaving 4 bases unmatched. This CDR3 is built from 13 residues. The CDR3 here is CASSGTGITEAFF. The CDR3 DNA reads as TGTGCCAGCTCCGGGACAGGGATAACTGAAGCTTTCTTT.

The J gene is TRBJ2-1, the V gene TRBV29-1; TRBD2 might be the D (6 bases). The CDR3 extends over 14 amino acids. Trimming took off 7 bases at V and 10 bases at J, with 23 bases between the two ends. Looked up from germline, CDR1 is SQVTM and CDR2 is ANQGSEA. CDR3 in amino acids: CSGGVLREAGEQFF. The DNA for the CDR3 is TGCAGCGGCGGGGTTTTAAGAGAAGCGGGCGAGCAGTTCTTC.

In the case of this clonotype: One end of the junction fails to match germline, which may point to a read error. The genes are TRBV27 and TRBJ2-5, with TRBD2 matching 8 bases. The germline V gene encodes CDR1 MNHEY and CDR2 SMNVEV (reference sequence). The CDR3 sequence is 17 residues long. DNA for the CDR3: TGTGCCCGCAGTTTATCGAAGGCTAGCGGGTACCAAGAGACCCAGTACTTC. This sequence encodes CARSLSKASGYQETQYF.

V usage is TRBV18 and J usage is TRBJ2-5, with TRBD2 matching 14 bases. The closer fit of TRBJ2-7 to the DNA end suggests the J call may be wrong. The CDR3 extends over 19 amino acids. Germline loops: CDR1 KGHSH, CDR2 LQKENI. CDR3 nucleotide sequence: TGTGCCAGCTCACCACCGAACCGCTTAGGACTAGCGGGGGGAGACGAGCAGTACTTC. Translating gives CASSPPNRLGLAGGDEQYF.

The CDR3 loop reads CASSQDRRGRGAFF. The DNA for the CDR3 is TGCGCCAGCAGCCAAGATAGAAGGGGGCGAGGGGCTTTCTTT. The rearrangement links TRBV4-3 to TRBJ1-1; 7 bases line up with TRBD1. V shed 0 bases, J shed 11 bases, and the junction held 9 bases outside the gene matches. The CDR3 covers 14 residues. Germline V CDR1 and CDR2: LGHNA, YSLEER.

This clonotype appeared a few times. The genes are TRBV4-1 and TRBJ1-1, with D tentatively TRBD1 (5 bases). V was clipped by 1 base and J by 0 bases, with 12 bases between them. This CDR3 has 16 amino acids. CDR1 is MGHRA, CDR2 YSYEKL, per germline. For the CDR3, the DNA is TGCGCCAGCAGCCAAGCGGCTCGGGGGTTGAACACTGAAGCTTTCTTT. Protein product: CASSQAARGLNTEAFF.

This clonotype appeared once. The chain joins TRBV13 to TRBJ1-5, with D unresolved. This CDR3 region has 13 residues. Germline CDR1 PRHDT, CDR2 FYEKMQ (reference sequence). V was clipped by 0 bases and J by 6 bases, with 6 bases between them. The CDR3 sequence: CASSLGSRQPQHF. CDR3 in DNA: TGTGCCAGCAGCTTAGGCAGTCGTCAGCCCCAGCATTTT.

This clonotype was detected ten times or more. The chain joins TRBV5-1 to TRBJ2-3; no clear D. CDR1 and CDR2 (germline): SGHRS, YFSETQ. V was shortened by 0 bases and J by 0 bases, with 8 bases between the two germline ends. The CDR3 is made up of 15 amino acids. This chain's CDR3 is CASSLDGRSTDTQYF. The CDR3 DNA sequence: TGCGCCAGCAGCTTGGATGGACGGAGCACAGATACGCAGTATTTT.

Only one count was recorded for this clonotype. The rearrangement links TRBV6-6 to TRBJ1-3; unclear D gene. Germline V gene data show CDR1 as MNHNY and CDR2 as SVGAGI (reference sequence). The ends were cut back, 7 bases at V and 3 bases at J, with 7 bases in the middle. This CDR3 has 12 residues. This CDR3 reads CASNNYGNTIYF. CDR3 bases: TGTGCCAGCAATAATTATGGAAACACCATATATTTT.

This clonotype has more than one count but fewer than ten. The rearrangement joins TRBV20-1 to TRBJ1-4; possibly TRBD1 for D (5 bases). The CDR3 is made up of 15 amino acids. Germline CDR1 and CDR2: DFQATT and SNEGSKA (reference sequence). V shed 1 base and J shed 4 bases, with 13 bases lying between them. In DNA, the CDR3 is TGCAGTGCTAGAGTCCCGGGGGGTAGTAATGAAAAACTGTTTTTT. Its protein product is CSARVPGGSNEKLFF.

There are many counts of this clonotype. The chain uses TRBV7-9 and TRBJ1-1; D perhaps matches TRBD1 (5 bases). V lost 5 bases and J 5 bases, leaving 15 bases between the germline ends. The CDR3 spans 14 residues. Germline V gene data show CDR1 as SEHNR and CDR2 as FQNEAQ (reference sequence). CDR3 sequence reads: CASSPSGGATEAFF. Written as DNA, the CDR3 is TGTGCCAGCAGCCCCTCCGGGGGTGCAACTGAAGCTTTCTTT.

This clonotype occurred a few times. This chain joins TRBV5-1 and TRBJ2-1; D remains unclear. The CDR3 runs to 17 residues. Trimming left V 1 base short and J 9 bases short, with 23 bases between. Germline loops: CDR1 SGHRS, CDR2 YFSETQ. The CDR3 loop reads CASSLRPALNAPSEQFF. CDR3 nucleotides: TGCGCCAGCAGCTTGCGGCCTGCGCTCAATGCCCCATCTGAGCAGTTCTTC.

The CDR3 sequence: CASRRVEDTEAFF. The DNA of the CDR3 is TGCGCCAGCAGGAGGGTGGAGGACACTGAAGCTTTCTTT. The chain has TRBV5-1 and TRBJ1-1; no definite D call. The V end was cut by 5 bases, the J end by 3 bases, with 11 bases between. The CDR3 has 13 residues. Germline loops: CDR1 SGHRS, CDR2 YFSETQ.

This clonotype was observed a handful of times. The chain couples TRBV2 to TRBJ2-3; D is unclear. Looked up from germline, CDR1 is SNHLY and CDR2 is FYNNEI. The CDR3 runs 14 residues. V shed 3 bases and J shed 3 bases, with 10 bases lying between them. The CDR3: CASSDWPATDTQYF. CDR3 in DNA: TGTGCCAGCAGTGATTGGCCGGCGACAGATACGCAGTATTTT.